This T cell receptor beta chain is drawn from a study of T-cell memory formation after mild COVID-19. Findings and caveats of the study: The study detected some responding clones in pre-infection memory, suggesting cross-reactive memory joined. Clones contracting across day 15 to 85 had a balanced CD4/CD8 profile; later expanding clones leaned CD4+.

As to this clonotype: The antigen is not known.

Germline V lookup: CDR1 MDHEN, CDR2 SYDVKM. The CDR3 runs 14 residues. The V gene end was trimmed by 8 bases and the J gene end by 3 bases; junction bases not matched to a gene: 9. Researchers used 5'RACE with constant-segment primers to make TCR alpha and TCR beta cDNA libraries that carry sample barcodes and UMIs. TCRdb called the 5' RACE reads again in MiXCR, with one record for every CDR3 protein. The repertoire holds some 160,000 distinct CDR3 sequences, with roughly 13% as singletons. The rearrangement links TRBV28 to TRBJ1-1; 7 bases map to TRBD1. The sequence derives from a man aged 18 to 35 who had mild COVID-19 (a few samples of this study predate the infection). Cell type and time point are not known. Sequenced sample: PBMCs or a T cell subset sorted from them (not recorded which). The CDR3 region is CASSRGLSDTEAFF. DNA for the CDR3: TGTGCCAGCTCTAGGGGGCTATCGGACACTGAAGCTTTCTTT. Using reference TRBV28 and TRBJ1-1 for the parts outside the CDR3, the full variable domain is DVKVTQSSRYLVKRTGEKVFLECVQDMDHENMFWYRQDPGLGLRLIYFSYDVKMKEKGDIPEGYSVSREKKERFSLILESASTNQTSMYLCASSRGLSDTEAFFGQGTRLTVV.